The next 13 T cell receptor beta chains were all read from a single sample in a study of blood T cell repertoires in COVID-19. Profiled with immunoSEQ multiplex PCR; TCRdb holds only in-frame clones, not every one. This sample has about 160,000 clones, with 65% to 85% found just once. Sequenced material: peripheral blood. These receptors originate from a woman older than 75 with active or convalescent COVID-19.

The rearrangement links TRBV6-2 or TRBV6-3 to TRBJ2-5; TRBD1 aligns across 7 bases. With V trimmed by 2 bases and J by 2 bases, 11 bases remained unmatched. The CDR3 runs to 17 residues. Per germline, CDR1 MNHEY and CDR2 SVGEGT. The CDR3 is CASSYSALRGRQETQYF. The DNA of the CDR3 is TGTGCCAGCAGTTACAGTGCCTTAAGGGGGCGACAAGAGACCCAGTACTTC.

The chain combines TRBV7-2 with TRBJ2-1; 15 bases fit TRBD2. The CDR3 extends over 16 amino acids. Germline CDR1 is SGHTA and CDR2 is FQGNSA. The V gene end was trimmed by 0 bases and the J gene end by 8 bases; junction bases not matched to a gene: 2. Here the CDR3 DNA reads TGTGCCAGCAGCTTAGCGGGGACTAGCGGGGGGCATGAGCAGTTCTTC. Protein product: CASSLAGTSGGHEQFF.

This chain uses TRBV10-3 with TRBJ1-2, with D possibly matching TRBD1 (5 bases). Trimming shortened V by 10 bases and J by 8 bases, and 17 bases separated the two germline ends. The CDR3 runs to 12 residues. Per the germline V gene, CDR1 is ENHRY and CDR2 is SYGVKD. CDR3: CATGAGTRGYTF. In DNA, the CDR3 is TGTGCCACCGGTGCGGGGACTCGGGGCTACACCTTC.

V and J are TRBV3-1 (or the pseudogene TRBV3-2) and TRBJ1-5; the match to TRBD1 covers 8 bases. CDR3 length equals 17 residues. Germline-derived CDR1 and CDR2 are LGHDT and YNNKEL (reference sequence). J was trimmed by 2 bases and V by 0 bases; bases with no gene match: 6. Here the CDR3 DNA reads TGTGCCAGCAGCCAAGAAACTCTGACAGGGGGCAATCAGCCCCAGCATTTT. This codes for CASSQETLTGGNQPQHF.

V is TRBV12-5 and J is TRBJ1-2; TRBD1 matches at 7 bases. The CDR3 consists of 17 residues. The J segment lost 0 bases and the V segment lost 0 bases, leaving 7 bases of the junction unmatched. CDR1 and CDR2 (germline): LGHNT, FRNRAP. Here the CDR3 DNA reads TGTGCTAGTGGTTTGGTAACGACAGGGCTCCCTAACTATGGCTACACCTTC. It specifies CASGLVTTGLPNYGYTF.

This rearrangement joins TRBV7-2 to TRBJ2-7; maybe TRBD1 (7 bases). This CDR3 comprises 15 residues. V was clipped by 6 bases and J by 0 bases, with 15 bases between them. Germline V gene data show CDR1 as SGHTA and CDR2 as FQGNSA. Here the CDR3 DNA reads TGTGCCAGCAGGCGGGACAGTGGTTTCTCCTACGAGCAGTACTTC. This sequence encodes CASRRDSGFSYEQYF.

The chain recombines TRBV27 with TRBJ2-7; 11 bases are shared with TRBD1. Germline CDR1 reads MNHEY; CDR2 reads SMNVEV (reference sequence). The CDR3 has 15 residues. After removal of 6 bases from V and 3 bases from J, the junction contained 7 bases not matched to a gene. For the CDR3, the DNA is TGTGCCAGCAGAGACCAGGGGACAGGGGGCTACGAGCAGTACTTC. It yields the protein CASRDQGTGGYEQYF.

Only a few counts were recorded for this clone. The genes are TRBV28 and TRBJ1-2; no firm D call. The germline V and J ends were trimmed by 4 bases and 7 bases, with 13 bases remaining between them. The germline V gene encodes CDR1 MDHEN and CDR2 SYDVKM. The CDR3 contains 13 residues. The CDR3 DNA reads TGTGCCAGCAGTTCTCCGAGGCGGGGTGGCTACACCTTC. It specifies CASSSPRRGGYTF.

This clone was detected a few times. CDR3: CASSQGLLAGVNNEQFF. DNA for the CDR3: TGTGCCAGCTCACAAGGGCTTCTAGCGGGGGTAAACAATGAGCAGTTCTTC. The chain has TRBV18 and TRBJ2-1, with 10 bases fitting TRBD2. Trimming cost V 4 bases and J 5 bases; bases outside gene matches: 11. The CDR3 is 17 residues long. Germline CDR1 is KGHSH and CDR2 is LQKENI.

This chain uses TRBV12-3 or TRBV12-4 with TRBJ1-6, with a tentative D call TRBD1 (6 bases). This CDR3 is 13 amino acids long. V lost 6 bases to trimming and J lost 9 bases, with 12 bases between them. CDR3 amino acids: CASSRTGFSPLHF. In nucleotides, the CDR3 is TGTGCCAGCAGCCGTACAGGGTTTTCACCCCTCCACTTT.

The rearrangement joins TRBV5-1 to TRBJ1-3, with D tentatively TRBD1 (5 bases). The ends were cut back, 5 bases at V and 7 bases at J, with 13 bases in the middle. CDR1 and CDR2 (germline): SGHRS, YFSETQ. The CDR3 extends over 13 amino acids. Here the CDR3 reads CASRQEKGNTIYF. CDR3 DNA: TGCGCCAGCAGACAGGAGAAGGGGAACACCATATATTTT.

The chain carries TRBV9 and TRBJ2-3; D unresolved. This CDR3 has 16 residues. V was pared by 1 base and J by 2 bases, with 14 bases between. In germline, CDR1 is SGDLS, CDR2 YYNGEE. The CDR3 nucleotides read TGTGCCAGCAGCGTACCACTGAATCCTGACACAGATACGCAGTATTTT. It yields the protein CASSVPLNPDTDTQYF.

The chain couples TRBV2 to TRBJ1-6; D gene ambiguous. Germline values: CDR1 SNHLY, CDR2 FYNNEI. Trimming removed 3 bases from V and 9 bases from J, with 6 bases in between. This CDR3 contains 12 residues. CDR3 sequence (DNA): TGTGCCAGCAGTGAGGACTTTTCACCCCTCCACTTT. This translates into CASSEDFSPLHF. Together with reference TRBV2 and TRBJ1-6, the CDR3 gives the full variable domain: EPEVTQTPSHQVTQMGQEVILRCVPISNHLYFYWYRQILGQKVEFLVSFYNNEISEKSEIFDDQFSVERPDGSNFTLKIRSTKLEDSAMYFCASSEDFSPLHFGNGTRLTVT.